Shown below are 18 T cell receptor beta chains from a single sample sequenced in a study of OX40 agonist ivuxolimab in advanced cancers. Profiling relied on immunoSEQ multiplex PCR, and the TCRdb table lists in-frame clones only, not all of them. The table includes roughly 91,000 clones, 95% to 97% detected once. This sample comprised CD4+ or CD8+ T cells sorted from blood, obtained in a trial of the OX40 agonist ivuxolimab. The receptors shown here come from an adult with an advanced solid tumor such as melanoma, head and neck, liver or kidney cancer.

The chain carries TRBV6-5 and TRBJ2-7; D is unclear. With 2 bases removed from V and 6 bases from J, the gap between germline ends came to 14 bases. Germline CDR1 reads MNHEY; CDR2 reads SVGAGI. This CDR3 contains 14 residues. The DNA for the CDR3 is TGTGCCAGCAGTTACGTTATAAATGACATCGAGCAGTACTTC. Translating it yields CASSYVINDIEQYF.

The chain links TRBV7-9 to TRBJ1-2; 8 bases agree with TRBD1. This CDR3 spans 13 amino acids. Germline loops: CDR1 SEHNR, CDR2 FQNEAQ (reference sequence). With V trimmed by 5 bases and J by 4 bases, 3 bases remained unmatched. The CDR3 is CASSETGAYGYTF. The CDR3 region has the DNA TGTGCCAGCAGCGAGACAGGGGCCTATGGCTACACCTTC.

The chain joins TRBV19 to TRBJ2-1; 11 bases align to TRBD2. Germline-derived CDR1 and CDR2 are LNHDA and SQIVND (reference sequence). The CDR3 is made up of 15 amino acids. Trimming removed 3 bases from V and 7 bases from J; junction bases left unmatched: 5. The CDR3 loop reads CASSIGLAGGNEQFF. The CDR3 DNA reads TGTGCCAGTAGTATTGGGCTAGCGGGAGGTAATGAGCAGTTCTTC.

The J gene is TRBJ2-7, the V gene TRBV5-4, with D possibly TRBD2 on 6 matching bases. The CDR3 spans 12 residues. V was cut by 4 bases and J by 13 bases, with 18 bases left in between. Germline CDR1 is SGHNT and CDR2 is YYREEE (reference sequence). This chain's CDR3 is CASSKGGGDCYF. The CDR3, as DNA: TGTGCCAGCAGCAAAGGAGGAGGGGACTGCTACTTC.

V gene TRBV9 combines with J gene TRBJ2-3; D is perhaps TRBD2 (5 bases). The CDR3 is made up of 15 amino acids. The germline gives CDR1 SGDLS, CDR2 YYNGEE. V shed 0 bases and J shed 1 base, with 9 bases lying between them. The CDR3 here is CASSVGQEGTDTQYF. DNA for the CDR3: TGTGCCAGCAGCGTAGGGCAGGAGGGCACAGATACGCAGTATTTT. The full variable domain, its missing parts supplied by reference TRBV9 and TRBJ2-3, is DSGVTQTPKHLITATGQRVTLRCSPRSGDLSVYWYQQSLDQGLQFLIQYYNGEERAKGNILERFSAQQFPDLHSELNLSSLELGDSALYFCASSVGQEGTDTQYFGPGTRLTVL.

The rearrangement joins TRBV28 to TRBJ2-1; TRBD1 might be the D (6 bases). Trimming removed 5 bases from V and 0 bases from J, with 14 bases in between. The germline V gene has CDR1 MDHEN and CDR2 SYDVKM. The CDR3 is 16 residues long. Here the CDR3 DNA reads TGTGCCAGCAGTGATGGGACAACGAGCTCCTACAATGAGCAGTTCTTC. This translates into CASSDGTTSSYNEQFF.

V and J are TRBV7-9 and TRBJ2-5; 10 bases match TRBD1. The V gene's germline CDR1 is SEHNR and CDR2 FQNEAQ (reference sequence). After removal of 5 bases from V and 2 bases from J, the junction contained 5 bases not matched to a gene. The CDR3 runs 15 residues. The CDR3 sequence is CASSADRGPQETQYF. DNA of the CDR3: TGTGCCAGCAGCGCAGACAGGGGGCCACAAGAGACCCAGTACTTC.

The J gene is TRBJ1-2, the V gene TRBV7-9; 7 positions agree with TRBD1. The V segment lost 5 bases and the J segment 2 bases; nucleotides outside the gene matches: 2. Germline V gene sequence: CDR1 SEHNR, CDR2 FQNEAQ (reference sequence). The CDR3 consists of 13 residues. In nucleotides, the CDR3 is TGTGCCAGCAGCCAGACAGGGAACTATGGCTACACCTTC. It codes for CASSQTGNYGYTF.

CDR3 loop: CASGSSSYNEQFF. The CDR3 nucleotides read TGTGCCAGCGGGAGCAGCTCCTACAATGAGCAGTTCTTC. The genes are TRBV19 and TRBJ2-1; tentative D call: TRBD2 (6 bases). The ends were cut back, 9 bases at V and 0 bases at J, with 9 bases in the middle. This CDR3 comprises 13 residues. Per germline, CDR1 LNHDA and CDR2 SQIVND (reference sequence). The complete variable domain, with remaining parts taken from reference TRBV19 and TRBJ2-1, reads DGGITQSPKYLFRKEGQNVTLSCEQNLNHDAMYWYRQDPGQGLRLIYYSQIVNDFQKGDIAEGYSVSREKKESFPLTVTSAQKNPTAFYLCASGSSSYNEQFFGPGTRLTVL.

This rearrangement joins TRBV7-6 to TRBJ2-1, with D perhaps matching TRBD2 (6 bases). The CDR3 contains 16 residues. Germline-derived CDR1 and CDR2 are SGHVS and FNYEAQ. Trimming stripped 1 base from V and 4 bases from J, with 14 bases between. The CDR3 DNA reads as TGTGCCAGCAGCTTAGGTGGGGACTTACTTTACAATGAGCAGTTCTTC. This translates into CASSLGGDLLYNEQFF.

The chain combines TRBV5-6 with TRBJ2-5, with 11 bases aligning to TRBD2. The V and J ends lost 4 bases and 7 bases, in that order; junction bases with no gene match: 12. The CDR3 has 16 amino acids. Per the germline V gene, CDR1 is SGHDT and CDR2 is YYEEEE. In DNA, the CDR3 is TGTGCCAGCAGCCTCTCGCTAGCGGGGGGTTTCCGGACCCAGTACTTC. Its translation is CASSLSLAGGFRTQYF.

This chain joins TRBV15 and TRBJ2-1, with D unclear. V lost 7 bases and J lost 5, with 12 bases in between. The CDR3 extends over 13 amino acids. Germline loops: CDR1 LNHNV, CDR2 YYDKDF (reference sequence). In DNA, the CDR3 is TGTGCCACCACCCGCTTGAGCGACAATGAGCAGTTCTTC. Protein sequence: CATTRLSDNEQFF.

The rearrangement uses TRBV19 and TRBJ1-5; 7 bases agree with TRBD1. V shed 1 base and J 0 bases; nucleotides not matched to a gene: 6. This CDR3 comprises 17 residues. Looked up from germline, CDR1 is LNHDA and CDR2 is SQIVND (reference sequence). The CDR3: CASSIAVDRVSNQPQHF. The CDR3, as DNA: TGTGCCAGTAGTATAGCGGTAGACAGGGTTAGCAATCAGCCCCAGCATTTT. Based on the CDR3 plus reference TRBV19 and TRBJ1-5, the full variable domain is DGGITQSPKYLFRKEGQNVTLSCEQNLNHDAMYWYRQDPGQGLRLIYYSQIVNDFQKGDIAEGYSVSREKKESFPLTVTSAQKNPTAFYLCASSIAVDRVSNQPQHFGDGTRLSIL.

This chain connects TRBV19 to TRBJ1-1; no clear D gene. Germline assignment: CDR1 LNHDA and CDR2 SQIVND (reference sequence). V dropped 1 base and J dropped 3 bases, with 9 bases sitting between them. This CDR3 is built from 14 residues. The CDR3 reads CASSIVLGYTEAFF. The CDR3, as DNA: TGTGCCAGTAGTATAGTGCTGGGGTACACTGAAGCTTTCTTT.

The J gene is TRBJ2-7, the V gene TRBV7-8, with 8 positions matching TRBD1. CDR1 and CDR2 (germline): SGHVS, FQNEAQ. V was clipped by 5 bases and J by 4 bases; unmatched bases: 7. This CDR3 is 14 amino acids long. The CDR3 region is CASSPEDREYEQYF. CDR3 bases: TGTGCCAGCAGCCCAGAGGACAGGGAGTACGAGCAGTACTTC.

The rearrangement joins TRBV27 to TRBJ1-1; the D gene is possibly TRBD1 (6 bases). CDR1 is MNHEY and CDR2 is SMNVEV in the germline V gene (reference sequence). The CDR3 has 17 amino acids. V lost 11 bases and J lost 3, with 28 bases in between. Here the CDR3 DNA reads TGTGCCTCACGAATCCACAGGGAGAAGGGCGTAGACACTGAAGCTTTCTTT. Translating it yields CASRIHREKGVDTEAFF.

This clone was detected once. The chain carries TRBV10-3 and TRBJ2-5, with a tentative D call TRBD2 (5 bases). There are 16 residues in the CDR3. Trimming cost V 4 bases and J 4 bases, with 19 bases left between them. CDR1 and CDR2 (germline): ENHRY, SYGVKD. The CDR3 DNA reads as TGTGCCATCAGTGGCTCTCAGGAGGTCATGGGAGAGACCCAGTACTTC. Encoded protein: CAISGSQEVMGETQYF.

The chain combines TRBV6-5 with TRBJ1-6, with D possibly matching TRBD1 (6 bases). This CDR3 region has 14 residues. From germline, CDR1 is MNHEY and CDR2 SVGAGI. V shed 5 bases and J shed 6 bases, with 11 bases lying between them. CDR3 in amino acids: CASSQGGGNSPLHF. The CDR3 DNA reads TGTGCCAGCAGTCAAGGGGGGGGTAATTCACCCCTCCACTTT.